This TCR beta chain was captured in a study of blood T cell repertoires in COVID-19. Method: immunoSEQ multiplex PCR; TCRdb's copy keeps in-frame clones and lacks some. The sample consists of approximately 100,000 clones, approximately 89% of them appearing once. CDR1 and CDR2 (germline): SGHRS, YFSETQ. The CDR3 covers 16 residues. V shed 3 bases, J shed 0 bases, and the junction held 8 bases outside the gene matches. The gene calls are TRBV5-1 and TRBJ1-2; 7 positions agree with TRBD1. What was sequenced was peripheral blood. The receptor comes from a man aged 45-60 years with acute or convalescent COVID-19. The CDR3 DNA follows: TGCGCCAGCAGCTCTCTTAGACAGGGAGCTAACTATGGCTACACCTTC. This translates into CASSSLRQGANYGYTF.